A selection of T cell receptor beta chains follows, all from one sample in a study of neurological immune-mediated disorders. TCRdb fed the 5' RACE reads into MiXCR, producing one record per CDR3 protein. The table shows 40,000 to 50,000 distinct CDR3 sequences, with approximately 2.4% occurring only once. Sequenced material: PBMCs. The receptor set was obtained from a man aged 30 to 45 with multiple sclerosis. Both conserved end residues are part of each CDR3. The order of the fields is V gene, CDR3 protein.

V: TRBV10-2
CDR3: CAIATSYSNQPQHF

V: TRBV5-1
CDR3: CASSRLGTETQYF

V: TRBV20-1
CDR3: CSATVGGPLDTQYF

V: TRBV7-2
CDR3: CASSETGGTGELFF

V: TRBV6-1
CDR3: CASSRRTGDSPLHF

V: TRBV25-1
CDR3: CASSEAGRQVGEQYF

V: TRBV6-5
CDR3: CASSYSIGSGSSRNEQFF

V: TRBV2
CDR3: CASSGQGRLAEQYF

V: TRBV7-2
CDR3: CASSFPGRGSYEQYF

V: TRBV5-6
CDR3: CASSLGGRLSQETQYF

V: TRBV7-3
CDR3: CASSHGTSGGNEQFF

V: TRBV20-1
CDR3: CSGNSGREVDTQYF

V: TRBV7-9
CDR3: CASSPEGTITDTQYF

V: TRBV20-1
CDR3: CSARARLASSGELFF

V: TRBV12-3/TRBV12-4
CDR3: CASSLYLRGTEAFF

V: TRBV24-1
CDR3: CATRVRTYSGNTIYF

V: TRBV6-5
CDR3: CASISHRGRTGELFF

V: TRBV27
CDR3: CASSQPGTGLVGYTF

V: TRBV10-1
CDR3: CASSGTRSYEQYF

V: TRBV7-3
CDR3: CASSLKGTSSYNEQFF

V: TRBV20-1
CDR3: CSASVETQYF

V: TRBV11-3
CDR3: CASSGLDTEAFF

V: TRBV6-1
CDR3: CASSGPTAKNTEAFF

V: TRBV25-1
CDR3: CASSTRGGRGGLTGQFF

V: TRBV20-1
CDR3: CSAGGRETQYF

V: TRBV7-6
CDR3: CASSSTSSYNEQFF

V: TRBV12-3/TRBV12-4
CDR3: CASSPKQGGIGGYTF

V: TRBV24-1
CDR3: CATSDFRLDTGELFF

V: TRBV12-3/TRBV12-4
CDR3: CASSEDTDYGYTF

V: TRBV10-3
CDR3: CAIKSGDGYEQYF

V: TRBV5-6
CDR3: CASSIGQGAGGYTF

V: TRBV11-2
CDR3: CASRRDRVNTEAFF

V: TRBV19
CDR3: CAIKGPTDTQYF

V: TRBV27
CDR3: CASSPDREADGYTF

V: TRBV7-9
CDR3: CASSLTGVGEQFF